The T cell receptor beta chain described here comes from a study of blood T cell repertoires in COVID-19 (dated by TCRdb to about 2020). For the study in its entirety: Samples covering the acute and convalescent phases of COVID-19 were provided by collaborators in the United States, Italy and Spain. The prospective study material was composed of cDNA or gDNA derived from T cells, B-cell-depleted T cells, or PBMCs. The repertoires were released in a freely available public database meant as a resource for research on the immune response to SARS-CoV-2. Where available, HLA class I and class II types were taken from metadata supplied by the sample provider and were not determined by assay-based typing. Samples were obtained from the ongoing ImmuneRACE study (first 160 participants) and from 1,200 or so subjects provided by 6 global collaborators. The sample metadata nearly always contained a de-identified subject ID, COVID-19 status, age in years and sex. The dataset comprised deeply sampled blood TCRbeta repertoires from subjects exposed to, actively infected with, or recovered from COVID-19.

Reading the germline V gene (reference sequence) gives CDR1 DFQATT and CDR2 SNEGSKA. Trimming removed 6 bases from V and 8 bases from J, leaving 13 bases between the germline ends. Including cysteine and phenylalanine, the CDR3 has 11 amino acids. Left in the record is the CDR3 DNA by itself, 33 bases read in frame from the first base. The collaborating institutions used their own protocols to collect whole blood in K2EDTA tubes. Collaborator samples were shipped for TCRbeta analysis as frozen whole blood, isolated PBMCs, or DNA extracted from either sample type. In its sample, this clone was seen a few times. Which antigen it targets is not known. Qualities for individual bases were not recorded, and no much larger clone is one base off. What the work shows at the level of the full study, not this receptor alone: The quantity of clinical and demographic metadata differed by source and by participant and was supplied without curation.

The immunoSEQ Assay, a bias-controlled multiplex PCR, was used to amplify TCRbeta CDR3 regions from genomic DNA. In the original analysis: The number of nucleated cells in each sample was estimated by amplification of reference gene primers within the assay. To quantify the absolute abundance of each unique TCRbeta CDR3 rearrangement, sequence reads were collapsed and filtered. Productive Simpson clonality was computed per sample as the square root of Simpson's diversity index over productive rearrangements. What TCRdb holds here is the immuneACCESS table cut down to in-frame rearrangements. Part of the clones is not present; checked against another copy, under half of the missing clones reflect an unresolved V gene, and the others are unexplained. V and J calls and clone size come straight from that table; D and trimming were deduced from the DNA. The sample table shows roughly 260,000 clones, and roughly 84% are seen once. The ten largest make up about 4% of the sample.

The chain uses TRBV20-1 and TRBJ1-2; no D gene call is confident. This clonotype originated in a woman between 35 and 50 years old with active or convalescent COVID-19. The sequenced sample consisted of peripheral blood. The CDR3 region: CSAPPSSGYTF. The DNA sequence follows: TGCAGTGCCCCACCTAGTTCGGGCTACACCTTC.